This entry lists 26 T cell receptor beta chains sequenced from one sample in a study of STAT5B mutations in CD4+ large granular lymphocyte leukemia. The protocol was immunoSEQ multiplex PCR, while the TCRdb copy is restricted to in-frame clones and leaves out a portion. Here the sample spans about 46,000 clones, 65% to 85% being singletons. The specimen sequenced was CD4+ T cells from blood buffy coats. These receptors were obtained from a human donor in good health.

The rearrangement joins TRBV19 to TRBJ2-1; TRBD1 is a possible D gene (5 bases). The length of the CDR3 is 14 residues. Germline CDR1 is LNHDA and CDR2 is SQIVND (reference sequence). Trimming removed 3 bases at V and 0 bases at J, with 6 bases between. CDR3 amino acids: CASSMQGSYNEQFF. CDR3 nucleotides: TGTGCCAGTAGTATGCAGGGCTCCTACAATGAGCAGTTCTTC.

V gene TRBV7-9 combines with J gene TRBJ1-2, with D perhaps TRBD1 (5 bases). Germline assignment: CDR1 SEHNR and CDR2 FQNEAQ (reference sequence). The V and J ends lost 6 bases and 9 bases respectively, with 20 bases between them. The CDR3 length is 14 residues. CDR3 in DNA: TGTGCCAGCAGACTTCTACAAATCGGGGGTCGCTACACCTTC. This sequence encodes CASRLLQIGGRYTF. The complete variable domain, with remaining parts taken from reference TRBV7-9 and TRBJ1-2, reads DTGVSQNPRHKITKRGQNVTFRCDPISEHNRLYWYRQTLGQGPEFLTYFQNEAQLEKSRLLSDRFSAERPKGSFSTLEIQRTEQGDSAMYLCASRLLQIGGRYTFGSGTRLTVV.

This chain connects TRBV6-1 to TRBJ1-1; the match to TRBD1 covers 7 bases. The junction had 11 bases not matched to a gene; V was cut back by 5 bases and J by 8 bases. CDR1 is MNHNS and CDR2 is SASEGT in the germline V gene. The CDR3 covers 14 residues. This chain's CDR3 is CASSLTQGKAEAFF. The DNA of the CDR3 is TGTGCCAGCAGTTTAACACAGGGGAAGGCGGAAGCTTTCTTT.

The CDR3 reads CASSPGGAEYSNQPQHF. The CDR3, as DNA: TGTGCCAGCTCACCGGGGGGGGCGGAGTATAGCAATCAGCCCCAGCATTTT. The chain has TRBV18 and TRBJ1-5, with D possibly being TRBD1 (6 bases). V lost 3 bases and J 0 bases, leaving 15 bases between the germline ends. Germline values: CDR1 KGHSH, CDR2 LQKENI. This CDR3 comprises 17 residues. Full variable domain (missing parts from reference TRBV18 and TRBJ1-5): NAGVMQNPRHLVRRRGQEARLRCSPMKGHSHVYWYRQLPEEGLKFMVYLQKENIIDESGMPKERFSAEFPKEGPSILRIQQVVRGDSAAYFCASSPGGAEYSNQPQHFGDGTRLSIL.

CDR3 DNA sequence: TGTGCCAGCAGTGAAAAGGTAGTAGGAAACTACGAGCAGTACTTC. It translates to CASSEKVVGNYEQYF. The rearrangement joins TRBV2 to TRBJ2-7, with D hard to call. CDR3 length: 15 residues. Germline assignment: CDR1 SNHLY and CDR2 FYNNEI. V lost 2 bases, J lost 3 bases, and 14 bases lay in between.

The chain couples TRBV5-4 to TRBJ1-1; D gene ambiguous. There are 13 residues in the CDR3. Germline loops: CDR1 SGHNT, CDR2 YYREEE (reference sequence). V lost 0 bases to trimming and J lost 2 bases, with 5 bases between them. CDR3 residues: CASSLGRNTEAFF. In nucleotides, the CDR3 is TGTGCCAGCAGCTTGGGGCGAAACACTGAAGCTTTCTTT.

The J gene is TRBJ2-7, the V gene TRBV19; D is tentatively TRBD1 or TRBD2 (5 bases each). Trimming pared 5 bases from V and 3 bases from J, leaving 20 bases between. Per germline, CDR1 LNHDA and CDR2 SQIVND (reference sequence). This CDR3 is built from 16 residues. The CDR3 protein is CASSRYPRGTHYEQYF. CDR3 DNA sequence: TGTGCCAGTAGTCGCTACCCGAGAGGGACCCACTACGAGCAGTACTTC.

The chain recombines TRBV5-1 with TRBJ1-1; D may be TRBD1 (5 bases). Trimming pared 0 bases from V and 0 bases from J, leaving 6 bases between. Germline CDR1 and CDR2: SGHRS and YFSETQ. The CDR3 covers 14 residues. CDR3 residues: CASSLAGMNTEAFF. The CDR3 DNA sequence: TGCGCCAGCAGCTTGGCAGGGATGAACACTGAAGCTTTCTTT.

This chain links TRBV11-3 with TRBJ2-1; TRBD1 or TRBD2 may be the D gene (5 bases each). The CDR3 runs 15 residues. Germline CDR1 is SGHNT and CDR2 is YENEEA. The germline V and J ends were trimmed by 6 bases and 6 bases, with 18 bases remaining between them. The CDR3 loop reads CASSPEGPLPNEQFF. The DNA of the CDR3 is TGTGCCAGCAGTCCAGAGGGACCACTTCCCAATGAGCAGTTCTTC.

The CDR3 here is CASSVAGTTLYEQYF. The CDR3 DNA is TGTGCCAGCAGCGTAGCTGGTACCACTCTCTACGAGCAGTACTTC. This chain links TRBV9 with TRBJ2-7; D ambiguous. The germline gives CDR1 SGDLS, CDR2 YYNGEE. V shed 0 bases and J shed 3 bases, with 13 bases lying between them. This CDR3 is 15 amino acids long.

V gene TRBV19 combines with J gene TRBJ2-2; maybe TRBD2 (5 bases). With 5 bases removed from V and 0 bases from J, the gap between germline ends came to 13 bases. This CDR3 comprises 16 residues. CDR1 is LNHDA, CDR2 SQIVND, per germline (reference sequence). The CDR3 reads CASSLGPTTNTGELFF. DNA for the CDR3: TGTGCCAGTAGTCTGGGCCCGACTACGAACACCGGGGAGCTGTTTTTT.

The CDR3 loop reads CASSLSWRTTQPQHF. For the CDR3, the DNA is TGTGCCAGCAGTTTATCCTGGAGGACCACTCAGCCCCAGCATTTT. The chain couples TRBV27 to TRBJ1-5; D remains unclear. Germline V gene lookup returns CDR1 MNHEY and CDR2 SMNVEV (reference sequence). The CDR3 totals 15 residues. V lost 0 bases and J lost 6, with 12 bases in between.

The rearrangement joins TRBV19 to TRBJ1-3, with 8 bases that match TRBD1. Germline V lookup: CDR1 LNHDA, CDR2 SQIVND (reference sequence). V lost 3 bases to trimming and J lost 1 base; unmatched junction nucleotides: 11. There are 18 residues in the CDR3. Here the CDR3 reads CASSIRGGQGRSGNTIYF. DNA for the CDR3: TGTGCCAGTAGTATTCGCGGCGGACAGGGTCGTTCTGGAAACACCATATATTTT.

The gene calls are TRBV15 and TRBJ2-1; a weak D match, TRBD1 (6 bases). From germline, CDR1 is LNHNV and CDR2 YYDKDF (reference sequence). The CDR3 has 15 residues. V dropped 1 base and J dropped 4 bases, with 11 bases sitting between them. CDR3: CATSRAGTTYNEQFF. The CDR3, as DNA: TGTGCCACCAGCAGAGCCGGGACAACTTACAATGAGCAGTTCTTC. The full variable domain, completed using reference TRBV15 and TRBJ2-1, is DAMVIQNPRYQVTQFGKPVTLSCSQTLNHNVMYWYQQKSSQAPKLLFHYYDKDFNNEADTPDNFQSRRPNTSFCFLDIRSPGLGDTAMYLCATSRAGTTYNEQFFGPGTRLTVL.

The genes are TRBV18 and TRBJ2-7, with a tentative D call TRBD1 (5 bases). Germline V CDR1 and CDR2: KGHSH, LQKENI. The CDR3 is 13 residues long. V was shortened by 1 base and J by 5 bases, with 9 bases between the two germline ends. CDR3 DNA: TGTGCCAGCTCACCACTGTTAGGGGACGAGCAGTACTTC. It translates to CASSPLLGDEQYF.

This clone has only a few counts. V gene TRBV12-5 combines with J gene TRBJ1-2; no clear D. The V gene's germline CDR1 is LGHNT and CDR2 FRNRAP. The CDR3 is 13 amino acids. With 3 bases removed from V and 7 bases from J, the gap between germline ends came to 12 bases. As DNA, the CDR3 is TGTGCTAGTGGTTTCGGCGTCAGGTTTGGCTACACCTTC. Translated, it gives CASGFGVRFGYTF.

This clone has a single count. This chain uses TRBV7-9 with TRBJ2-3; D perhaps matches TRBD2 (5 bases). The CDR3 spans 12 residues. Between the trimmed V and J ends, which lost 5 bases and 8 bases, there was a span of 11 bases. Germline assignment: CDR1 SEHNR and CDR2 FQNEAQ (reference sequence). The CDR3 loop is CASSRMGSTQYF. The CDR3 region has the DNA TGTGCCAGCAGCCGTATGGGGAGTACGCAGTATTTT. Together with reference TRBV7-9 and TRBJ2-3, the CDR3 gives the full variable domain: DTGVSQNPRHKITKRGQNVTFRCDPISEHNRLYWYRQTLGQGPEFLTYFQNEAQLEKSRLLSDRFSAERPKGSFSTLEIQRTEQGDSAMYLCASSRMGSTQYFGPGTRLTVL.

The rearrangement joins TRBV2 to TRBJ2-3; no reliable D call. Germline CDR1 reads SNHLY; CDR2 reads FYNNEI. This CDR3 is 11 amino acids long. The V end was cut by 8 bases, the J end by 8 bases, with 11 bases between. CDR3 amino acids: CASPKPVTQYF. CDR3 nucleotides: TGTGCCAGCCCTAAACCCGTTACGCAGTATTTT.

This clone appeared a single time. This chain connects TRBV6-5 to TRBJ2-5; TRBD2 agrees at 9 bases. Judging by the DNA end, TRBJ2-7 fits better; the J call may be wrong. Germline CDR1 and CDR2: MNHEY and SVGAGI. CDR3 length: 16 amino acids. The CDR3: CASSYGAGGPSYEQYF. CDR3 sequence (DNA): TGTGCCAGCAGTTACGGGGCGGGGGGGCCTTCCTACGAGCAGTACTTC.

The chain employs TRBV19 and TRBJ2-2, with D perhaps TRBD1 or TRBD2 (5 bases each). The CDR3 is 17 residues long. The V gene lost 5 bases and the J gene lost 6 bases, with 22 bases spanning the gap. Germline V gene data show CDR1 as LNHDA and CDR2 as SQIVND (reference sequence). As DNA, the CDR3 is TGTGCCAGTAGTGCCCAGGGAAGGTGGGACGCGGCCGGGGAGCTGTTTTTT. Translating gives CASSAQGRWDAAGELFF.

The rearrangement links TRBV5-4 to TRBJ2-7, with D tentatively TRBD1 (5 bases). The CDR3 length is 15 residues. Germline V lookup: CDR1 SGHNT, CDR2 YYREEE (reference sequence). V dropped 0 bases and J dropped 3 bases, with 13 bases sitting between them. For the CDR3, the DNA is TGTGCCAGCAGCTTGGGTGTGGGGCCCAACTACGAGCAGTACTTC. This gives the protein CASSLGVGPNYEQYF.

The chain couples TRBV10-3 to TRBJ1-1, with unresolved D. Germline V lookup: CDR1 ENHRY, CDR2 SYGVKD. V was trimmed by 6 bases and J by 0 bases, leaving 5 bases between them. The CDR3 loop spans 12 amino acids. The CDR3 reads CAISALNTEAFF. The CDR3 DNA reads TGTGCCATCAGCGCTTTGAACACTGAAGCTTTCTTT.

The chain combines TRBV19 with TRBJ1-6, with a possible D match to TRBD1 (5 bases). Germline V gives CDR1 LNHDA, CDR2 SQIVND (reference sequence). The CDR3 has 14 amino acids. Trimming removed 3 bases at V and 7 bases at J, with 10 bases between. This CDR3 is CASSISGVNSPLHF. In nucleotides, the CDR3 is TGTGCCAGTAGTATCTCGGGGGTGAATTCACCCCTCCACTTT.

The chain uses TRBV11-3 and TRBJ1-1, with TRBD1 as a possible D gene (5 bases). Trimming removed 6 bases from V and 1 base from J, with 15 bases in between. Germline V gene sequence: CDR1 SGHNT, CDR2 YENEEA. This CDR3 is built from 15 residues. This CDR3 reads CASSNRRFQNTEAFF. The CDR3 coding sequence is TGTGCCAGCAGTAACAGGAGGTTTCAGAACACTGAAGCTTTCTTT.

The CDR3 loop is CASSLAGAGEKLFF. The CDR3 nucleotides read TGTGCCAGCAGCTTAGCAGGGGCTGGAGAAAAACTGTTTTTT. The chain is built from TRBV7-9 and TRBJ1-4; possibly TRBD1 for D (5 bases). This CDR3 comprises 14 residues. Germline V CDR1 and CDR2: SEHNR, FQNEAQ (reference sequence). V lost 0 bases, J lost 8 bases, and 10 bases lay in between.

This clone came up a few times. The chain uses TRBV5-1 and TRBJ1-5; weak D call: TRBD1 (5 bases). Trimming pared 4 bases from V and 4 bases from J, leaving 12 bases between. This CDR3 region has 14 residues. Per the germline V gene, CDR1 is SGHRS and CDR2 is YFSETQ. CDR3 in amino acids: CASSQGLNNQPQHF. CDR3 DNA: TGCGCCAGCAGCCAGGGCCTAAATAATCAGCCCCAGCATTTT.